This TCR beta chain is from a study of tumor and adjacent non-tumor tissue in lung cancer. At the level of the study: Samples averaged roughly 4 million productive TCRbeta reads each.

A modified ARM-PCR protocol with three rounds of nested PCR amplified TCRbeta. TCRdb reprocessed the multiplex PCR reads with MiXCR, giving one entry per CDR3 protein. The profile shows approximately 100,000 distinct CDR3 sequences, 50% to 70% of them singletons. Germline CDR1 reads MNHNY; CDR2 reads SVGAGI (reference sequence). The CDR3 length is 17 residues. No cell sorting was done before RNA was extracted from the tissue. Distant lung tissue was collected more than 3 cm away from the tumor edge. The clonotype was recovered from a man aged 25 to 45 with non-small cell lung cancer. This chain links TRBV6-6 with TRBJ2-7, with 10 bases identical to TRBD1. The DNA matches TRBJ2-1 better at its end, which makes the J call doubtful. The sample comprised distant non-tumor lung tissue. CDR3 region: CASSYAASGTGADEQFF. As DNA, the CDR3 is TGTGCCAGCAGCTATGCGGCCTCCGGGACAGGGGCCGACGAGCAGTTCTTC.